These T cell receptor beta chains were read from a single sample in a study of T cells in Graves' hyperthyroidism and ophthalmopathy. TCRdb reprocessed the multiplex PCR reads via MiXCR and lists one record per CDR3 protein. The sample shows about 740,000 distinct CDR3 sequences, around 15% of them seen only once. Sequences were obtained from blood. The receptors were gathered from a woman between 18 and 30 years old with Graves' hyperthyroidism. Both conserved end residues are part of each CDR3. Each record gives: V gene, J gene, D gene, CDR3 protein. D genes are given only for firm matches.

v_gene: TRBV10-3; j_gene: TRBJ1-2; d_gene: -; CDR3aa: CAISDWGNYGYTF
v_gene: TRBV28; j_gene: TRBJ1-5; d_gene: -; CDR3aa: CASSPRGGRGPQHF
v_gene: TRBV27; j_gene: TRBJ1-1; d_gene: -; CDR3aa: CASSWRRNTEAFF
v_gene: TRBV4-1; j_gene: TRBJ2-7; d_gene: -; CDR3aa: CASSQDPQGKRQYF
v_gene: TRBV20-1; j_gene: TRBJ2-3; d_gene: TRBD2; CDR3aa: CSASATSGKSDTQYF
v_gene: TRBV12-3/TRBV12-4; j_gene: TRBJ1-3; d_gene: TRBD1; CDR3aa: CASSLRQGRAVGSGNTIYF
v_gene: TRBV7-2; j_gene: TRBJ2-7; d_gene: TRBD2; CDR3aa: CASSPGLAGGTSYEQYF
v_gene: TRBV9; j_gene: TRBJ2-7; d_gene: TRBD1; CDR3aa: CASSVGTGDEQYF
v_gene: TRBV5-6; j_gene: TRBJ2-3; d_gene: -; CDR3aa: CASSLGIPDTQYF
v_gene: TRBV5-6; j_gene: TRBJ2-2; d_gene: TRBD2; CDR3aa: CASSWTREVNTGELFF